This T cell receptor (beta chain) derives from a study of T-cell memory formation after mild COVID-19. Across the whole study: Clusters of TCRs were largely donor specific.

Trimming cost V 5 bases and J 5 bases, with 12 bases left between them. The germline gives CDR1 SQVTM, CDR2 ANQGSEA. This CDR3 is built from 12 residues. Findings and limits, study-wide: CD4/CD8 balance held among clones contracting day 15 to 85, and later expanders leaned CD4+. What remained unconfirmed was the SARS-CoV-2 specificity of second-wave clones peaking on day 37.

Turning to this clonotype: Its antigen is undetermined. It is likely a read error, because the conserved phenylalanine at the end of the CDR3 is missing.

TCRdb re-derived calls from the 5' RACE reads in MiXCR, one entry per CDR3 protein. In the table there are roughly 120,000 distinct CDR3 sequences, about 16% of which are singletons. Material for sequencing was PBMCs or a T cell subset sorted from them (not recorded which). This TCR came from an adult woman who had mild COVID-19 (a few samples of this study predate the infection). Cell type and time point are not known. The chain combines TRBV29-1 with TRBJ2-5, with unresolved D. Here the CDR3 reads CSVPPGRETQYL. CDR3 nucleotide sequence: TGCAGCGTTCCCCCAGGACGGGAGACCCAGTACTTA.